Listed below are T cell receptor beta chains from one sample, sequenced in a study of cytomegalovirus exposure and HLA in healthy donors. TCRdb's copy holds only in-frame clones and misses some; the assay was immunoSEQ multiplex PCR. This sample carries 100,000 to 150,000 clones, about three quarters of them seen once, and the ten largest clones take around 1%. Source material: PBMCs. The receptors were sampled from a woman in her twenties or thirties in good health and CMV-seronegative. Both conserved end residues are part of each CDR3. Fields, in order: CDR3 length, D gene, clone size, V gene, J gene, CDR3 DNA, CDR3 protein. A D gene is named only where the DNA matches it firmly. Expanded clones are given a class, and other clones once, few, many or no size at all.

>12|.|.|TRBV11-2|TRBJ2-7
TGTGCCAGCAGCTTGGATAGCGACGAGCAGTACTTC
CASSLDSDEQYF
>15|TRBD1|few|TRBV7-9|TRBJ1-1
TGTGCCAGCAGTGTACAGACAGGGGTGAACACTGAAGCTTTCTTT
CASSVQTGVNTEAFF
>14|TRBD1|.|TRBV29-1|TRBJ1-5
TGCAGCGCCGCCGGGACAGGGGGCGATCAGCCCCAGCATTTT
CSAAGTGGDQPQHF
>14|TRBD1|.|TRBV5-1|TRBJ1-3
TGCGCCAGCAGCTTAGGGACAGCTGGAAACACCATATATTTT
CASSLGTAGNTIYF
>15|TRBD2|.|TRBV5-4|TRBJ2-5
TGTGCCAGCAGCTTAGCTAGCGGGAGGGGGGAGACCCAGTACTTC
CASSLASGRGETQYF
>14|TRBD1|.|TRBV7-6|TRBJ2-1
TGTGCCAGCAGCTTGTCTACAGGGGCCAATGAGCAGTTCTTC
CASSLSTGANEQFF
>15|TRBD1|few|TRBV11-2|TRBJ1-2
TGTGCCAGCAGCTTAGGGGCAGGGGGACTTTATGGCTACACCTTC
CASSLGAGGLYGYTF
>14|.|.|TRBV9|TRBJ1-1
TGCGCCAGCAGCGTTTCGACAGGGAACACTGAAGCTTTCTTT
CASSVSTGNTEAFF
>12|.|.|TRBV7-9|TRBJ2-1
TGTGCCAGCAGGTTTACGGGGTATGAGCAGTTCTTC
CASRFTGYEQFF
>14|.|few|TRBV6-1|TRBJ2-5
TGTGCCAGCAGTGAAGGAGGGTCCCGAGAGACCCAGTACTTC
CASSEGGSRETQYF
>13|.|.|TRBV7-9|TRBJ1-2
TGTGCCAGCAGCTTCGGGGCTAACTATGGCTACACCTTC
CASSFGANYGYTF
>17|TRBD2|few|TRBV19|TRBJ2-4
TGTGCCAGTAGTATCTCGCTGGGACTAGCTAACCGAAACATTCAGTACTTC
CASSISLGLANRNIQYF
>15|TRBD2|.|TRBV9|TRBJ2-1
TGTGCCAGCAGCGTACCAGCGGGAGCTGTCCATGAGCAGTTCTTC
CASSVPAGAVHEQFF
>14|.|.|TRBV15|TRBJ2-7
TGTGCCACCAGCAGAGCGGGATCTAACTACGAGCAGTACTTC
CATSRAGSNYEQYF
>14|TRBD1|.|TRBV2|TRBJ1-2
TGTGCCAGCAGGGAGGGACAGGCGAACTATGGCTACACCTTC
CASREGQANYGYTF
>15|.|few|TRBV10-3|TRBJ2-5
TGTGCCATCAGTGCGGAGGTCAGGCGGCAAGAGACCCAGTACTTC
CAISAEVRRQETQYF
>14|.|.|TRBV21-1|TRBJ1-6
TGTGCCAGGGACCGCACAGGGGTTAATTCACCCCTCCACTTT
CARDRTGVNSPLHF
>13|TRBD1|.|TRBV6-1|TRBJ2-7
TGTGCCAGCACCCGGGACAGGGCCTACGAGCAGTACTTC
CASTRDRAYEQYF
>15|.|once|TRBV6-1|TRBJ1-6
TGTGCCAGCAGTCCCGCGACAGGAAGGAATTCACCCCTCCACTTT
CASSPATGRNSPLHF
>14|TRBD1|.|TRBV5-1|TRBJ1-4
TGCGCCAGCAACCAGGGACAGGCTAATGAAAAACTGTTTTTT
CASNQGQANEKLFF
>14|TRBD1|.|TRBV12-5|TRBJ1-1
TGTGCTAGTGGTTTGACGACAGGGGTGACTGAAGCTTTCTTT
CASGLTTGVTEAFF
>13|.|.|TRBV11-2|TRBJ1-2
TGTGCCAGCAGCCCCACCTCGGGGGGTGGCTACACCTTC
CASSPTSGGGYTF
>14|.|.|TRBV19|TRBJ2-5
TGTGCCAGTAGCGGGGGAGGTTCGTTGAAGACCCAGTACTTC
CASSGGGSLKTQYF